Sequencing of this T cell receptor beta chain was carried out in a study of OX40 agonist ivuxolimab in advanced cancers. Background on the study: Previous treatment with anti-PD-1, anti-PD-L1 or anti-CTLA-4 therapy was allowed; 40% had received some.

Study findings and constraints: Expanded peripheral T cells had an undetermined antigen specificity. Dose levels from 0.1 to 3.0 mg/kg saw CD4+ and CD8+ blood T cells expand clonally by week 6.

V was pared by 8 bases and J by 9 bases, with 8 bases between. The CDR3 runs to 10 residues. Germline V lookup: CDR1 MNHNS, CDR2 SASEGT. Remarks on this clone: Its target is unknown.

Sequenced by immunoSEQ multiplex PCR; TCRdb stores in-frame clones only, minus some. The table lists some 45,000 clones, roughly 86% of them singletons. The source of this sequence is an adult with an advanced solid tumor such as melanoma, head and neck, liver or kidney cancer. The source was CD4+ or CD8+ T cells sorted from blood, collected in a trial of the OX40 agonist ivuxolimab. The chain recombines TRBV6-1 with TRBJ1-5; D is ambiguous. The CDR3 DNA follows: TGTGCCAGCGGAAGAGGGCCCCAGCATTTT. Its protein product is CASGRGPQHF.